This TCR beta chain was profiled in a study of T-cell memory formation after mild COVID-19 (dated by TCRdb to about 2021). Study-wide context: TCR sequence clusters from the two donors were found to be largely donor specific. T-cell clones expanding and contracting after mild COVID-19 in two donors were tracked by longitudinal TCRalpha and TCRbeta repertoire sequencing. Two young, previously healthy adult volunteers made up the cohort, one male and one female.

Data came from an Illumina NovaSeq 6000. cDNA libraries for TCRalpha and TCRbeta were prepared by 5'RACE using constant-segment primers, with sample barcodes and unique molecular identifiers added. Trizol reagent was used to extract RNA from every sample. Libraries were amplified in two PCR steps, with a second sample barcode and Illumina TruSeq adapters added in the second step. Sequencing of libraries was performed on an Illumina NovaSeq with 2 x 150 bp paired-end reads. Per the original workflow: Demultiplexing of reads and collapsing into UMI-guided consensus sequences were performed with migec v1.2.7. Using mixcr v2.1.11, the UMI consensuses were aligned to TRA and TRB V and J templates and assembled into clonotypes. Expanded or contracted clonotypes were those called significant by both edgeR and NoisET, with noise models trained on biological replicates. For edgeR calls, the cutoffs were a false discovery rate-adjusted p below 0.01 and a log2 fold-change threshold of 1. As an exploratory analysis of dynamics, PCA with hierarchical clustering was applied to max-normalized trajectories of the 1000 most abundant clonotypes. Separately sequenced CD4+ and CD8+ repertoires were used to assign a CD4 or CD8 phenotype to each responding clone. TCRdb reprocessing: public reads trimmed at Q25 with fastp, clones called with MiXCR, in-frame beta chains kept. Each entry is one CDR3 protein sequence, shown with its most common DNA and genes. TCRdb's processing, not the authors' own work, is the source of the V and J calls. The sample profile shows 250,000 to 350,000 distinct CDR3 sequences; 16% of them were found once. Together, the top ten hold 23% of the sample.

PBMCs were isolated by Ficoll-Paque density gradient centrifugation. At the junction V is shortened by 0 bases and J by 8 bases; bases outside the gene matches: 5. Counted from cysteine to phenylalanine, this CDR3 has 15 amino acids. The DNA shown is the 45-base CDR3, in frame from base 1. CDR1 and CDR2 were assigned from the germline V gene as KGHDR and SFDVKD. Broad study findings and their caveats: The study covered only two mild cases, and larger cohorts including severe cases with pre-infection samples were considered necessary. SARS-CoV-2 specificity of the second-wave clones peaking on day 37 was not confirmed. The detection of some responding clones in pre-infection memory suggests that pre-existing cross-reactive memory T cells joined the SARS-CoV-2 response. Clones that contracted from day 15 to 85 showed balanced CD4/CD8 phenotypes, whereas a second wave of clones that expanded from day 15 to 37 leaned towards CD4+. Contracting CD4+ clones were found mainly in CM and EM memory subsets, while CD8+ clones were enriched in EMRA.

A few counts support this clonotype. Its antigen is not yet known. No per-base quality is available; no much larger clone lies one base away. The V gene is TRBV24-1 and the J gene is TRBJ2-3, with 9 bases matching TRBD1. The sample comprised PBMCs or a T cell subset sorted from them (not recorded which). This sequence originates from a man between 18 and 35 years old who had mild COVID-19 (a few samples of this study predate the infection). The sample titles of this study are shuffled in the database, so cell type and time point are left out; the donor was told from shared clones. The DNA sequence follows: TGTGCCACCAGTGATTTGCCGCTGGGACAGGGTACGCAGTATTTT. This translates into CATSDLPLGQGTQYF.